This T cell receptor beta chain was captured in a study of cytomegalovirus exposure and HLA in healthy donors. CDR1 and CDR2 (germline): KGHSH, LQKENI. V gave up 2 bases and J gave up 7 bases, with 9 bases separating them. This CDR3 is 12 amino acids long. Regarding the study as a whole: Near-uniform donor sequencing depth was presumed by presence/absence analyses. In a later analysis, an Asian-associated ancestry cluster reportedly showed fewer N-insertions than the roughly 650-donor mean. Most subjects had HLA-A and HLA-B alleles reportedly predicted accurately by TCR beta sequences.

As to this clone: Its antigen is unknown.

13 Jbeta primers and 60 Vbeta primers were used for the PCR. TCRdb's table, derived via immunoSEQ multiplex PCR, lists solely in-frame clones and lacks some. The sample records 150,000 or so clones, more than 65% being singletons. The sequence was collected from a woman between 25 and 40 years old in good health and CMV-seronegative. Sequenced: PBMCs. This chain connects TRBV18 to TRBJ2-7, with TRBD1 as a possible D gene (5 bases). The CDR3 nucleotides read TGTGCCAGCTCACCAAGCAGGGAAGAGCAGTACTTC. Translated: CASSPSREEQYF.